A selection of T cell receptor beta chains follows, all from one sample in a study of blood T cell repertoires in COVID-19. TCRdb keeps only in-frame clones here, not all; method: immunoSEQ multiplex PCR. The sample yields about 59,000 clones, around 92% seen once. The sample consisted of peripheral blood. These receptors originate from a human donor in a cohort sampled during active COVID-19. CDR3s include the opening cysteine and the closing phenylalanine or tryptophan. D genes are given only for firm matches. For some rows the clone size is stated as once, few or many, or as a class when expanded; others skip it.

d_call	v_call	j_call	clone_size	cdr3_aa	cdr3_nt
TRBD1	TRBV6-5	TRBJ1-5	.	CASSRQGLGNQPQHF	TGTGCCAGCAGTAGACAGGGTTTGGGCAATCAGCCCCAGCATTTT
.	TRBV19	TRBJ2-3	.	CASSVTGSADTQYF	TGTGCCAGTAGTGTCACGGGTAGCGCAGATACGCAGTATTTT
TRBD2	TRBV5-3	TRBJ2-7	once	CARSPTAGASYEQYF	TGTGCCAGAAGTCCCACAGCGGGAGCAAGCTACGAGCAGTACTTC
.	TRBV9	TRBJ1-2	.	CASSVASQVYGYTF	TGTGCCAGCAGCGTAGCGTCACAGGTCTATGGCTACACCTTC
TRBD1	TRBV9	TRBJ1-3	.	CASSGSRDRGGNTIYF	TGTGCCAGCAGCGGAAGCCGGGACAGGGGTGGAAACACCATATATTTT
.	TRBV7-6	TRBJ2-5	.	CASSLYGGVGETQYF	TGTGCCAGCAGCTTATACGGGGGAGTAGGAGAGACCCAGTACTTC
TRBD2	TRBV18	TRBJ2-1	.	CASSPAGGNEQFF	TGTGCCAGCTCACCCGCGGGGGGGAATGAGCAGTTCTTC
.	TRBV7-4	TRBJ1-5	.	CASNRDNQPQHF	TGTGCCAGCAACAGGGACAATCAGCCCCAGCATTTT
TRBD1	TRBV2	TRBJ2-2	.	CASVGGLAGELFF	TGTGCCAGCGTAGGGGGCCTGGCCGGGGAGCTGTTTTTT
.	TRBV5-6	TRBJ1-5	few	CASSLTASNQPQHF	TGTGCCAGCAGCTTGACAGCTAGCAATCAGCCCCAGCATTTT
TRBD1	TRBV5-1	TRBJ2-3	.	CASSVGTDFFTDTQYF	TGCGCCAGCAGCGTCGGGACAGACTTCTTCACAGATACGCAGTATTTT
TRBD2	TRBV7-3	TRBJ2-7	.	CASSPTSGGSYEQYF	TGTGCCAGCAGCCCCACTAGCGGGGGGTCTTACGAGCAGTACTTC
.	TRBV12-3/TRBV12-4	TRBJ2-7	.	CASSVDSYEQYF	TGTGCCAGCAGTGTGGACAGCTACGAGCAGTACTTC
.	TRBV5-1	TRBJ1-6	.	CASTKDNNSPLHF	TGCGCCAGCACCAAGGACAATAATTCACCCCTCCACTTT
.	TRBV29-1	TRBJ1-5	.	CSQSKHKTHQQPQHF	TGCAGCCAAAGCAAACACAAGACTCACCAGCAGCCCCAGCATTTT
.	TRBV6-6	TRBJ2-1	once	CAGGYGDEQFF	TGTGCCGGAGGGTACGGCGATGAGCAGTTCTTC
TRBD1	TRBV10-3	TRBJ1-2	.	CAISETGTGMSGYTF	TGTGCCATCAGTGAGACCGGGACAGGGATGTCTGGCTACACCTTC
.	TRBV19	TRBJ1-5	.	CASSIQGGQPQHF	TGTGCCAGTAGTATCCAGGGTGGTCAGCCCCAGCATTTT
.	TRBV11-1	TRBJ2-7	.	CASSRVRGTGPYEQYF	TGTGCCAGCAGCCGCGTCCGGGGGACGGGCCCCTACGAGCAGTACTTC
TRBD2	TRBV7-7	TRBJ2-4	.	CASSLGLAGGLAKNIQYF	TGTGCTAGCAGCTTGGGACTAGCGGGGGGCCTAGCCAAAAACATTCAGTACTTC
TRBD1	TRBV7-9	TRBJ1-1	.	CASSPQGGTEAFF	TGTGCCAGCAGCCCACAGGGGGGCACTGAAGCTTTCTTT
.	TRBV5-1	TRBJ1-2	.	CASRLDSHEGYTF	TGCGCCAGCCGACTAGACAGTCACGAGGGCTACACCTTC
TRBD2	TRBV9	TRBJ2-3	.	CASSVGTSGGTDTQYF	TGTGCCAGCAGCGTGGGGACTAGCGGGGGCACAGATACGCAGTATTTT
.	TRBV7-6	TRBJ2-1	.	CASSLRPGGSYNEQFF	TGTGCCAGCAGCTTACGGCCCGGAGGCTCCTACAATGAGCAGTTCTTC
TRBD2	TRBV11-3	TRBJ2-3	.	CASSLSLAGGTDTQYF	TGTGCCAGCAGCTTATCCCTAGCGGGGGGTACAGATACGCAGTATTTT
TRBD2	TRBV6-6	TRBJ2-1	.	CASSQTSGRYNEQFF	TGTGCCAGCAGTCAGACTAGCGGGAGGTACAATGAGCAGTTCTTC
TRBD2	TRBV30	TRBJ2-1	.	CAWEMGLAVAHEQFF	TGTGCCTGGGAAATGGGACTAGCGGTAGCCCATGAGCAGTTCTTC
TRBD1	TRBV9	TRBJ1-3	.	CASSATGSLNTIYF	TGTGCCAGCAGCGCGACAGGGAGTTTAAACACCATATATTTT
TRBD2	TRBV5-1	TRBJ2-1	.	CASSDLAGGQGEQFF	TGCGCCAGCAGCGACTTAGCGGGAGGGCAGGGTGAGCAGTTCTTC
TRBD1	TRBV5-1	TRBJ2-7	.	CASRAGTGHEQYF	TGCGCCAGCAGGGCCGGGACAGGGCACGAGCAGTACTTC
TRBD2	TRBV5-4	TRBJ2-5	.	CASSPGLAGRETQYF	TGTGCCAGCAGCCCGGGACTAGCGGGGAGAGAGACCCAGTACTTC
TRBD2	TRBV6-6	TRBJ2-2	.	CATAPGLAHVGELFF	TGTGCCACCGCACCGGGACTAGCGCACGTCGGGGAGCTGTTTTTT
TRBD1	TRBV4-1	TRBJ2-7	once	CASSQETGAGGQYF	TGCGCCAGCAGCCAAGAGACAGGGGCTGGCGGGCAGTACTTC
.	TRBV6-6	TRBJ2-2	.	CASSYSGGGVAGELFF	TGTGCCAGCAGTTACTCGGGCGGGGGCGTGGCCGGGGAGCTGTTTTTT
.	TRBV20-1	TRBJ2-1	.	CSTRWGGEQFF	TGCAGTACCCGATGGGGCGGTGAGCAGTTCTTC
.	TRBV6-5	TRBJ1-1	.	CASSYEESVEAFF	TGTGCCAGCAGTTACGAGGAATCGGTGGAAGCTTTCTTT
.	TRBV19	TRBJ2-5	.	CASLGHPNEGQETQYF	TGTGCCAGCCTGGGACACCCCAACGAAGGCCAAGAGACCCAGTACTTC
TRBD2	TRBV5-4	TRBJ2-7	.	CASSLLGGGADEQYF	TGTGCCAGCAGCTTGCTCGGCGGGGGGGCGGACGAGCAGTACTTC
TRBD1	TRBV5-8	TRBJ2-2	.	CASSKGQATGELFF	TGTGCCAGCAGCAAGGGACAGGCCACCGGGGAGCTGTTTTTT
.	TRBV29-1	TRBJ2-3	.	CSVARGGSTDTQYF	TGCAGCGTTGCCCGAGGGGGTAGCACAGATACGCAGTATTTT
.	TRBV18	TRBJ1-1	.	CASLGLSYTEAFF	TGTGCCAGCTTAGGACTGTCTTACACTGAAGCTTTCTTT
.	TRBV11-1	TRBJ2-2	.	CASSETGYTGELFF	TGTGCCAGCAGCGAAACAGGGTACACCGGGGAGCTGTTTTTT
TRBD1	TRBV7-2	TRBJ1-1	.	CASSYKIGTATEAFF	TGTGCCAGCAGCTATAAAATAGGGACAGCTACTGAAGCTTTCTTT
.	TRBV10-2	TRBJ1-2	.	CASSERGWDGYTF	TGCGCCAGCAGTGAACGGGGGTGGGATGGCTACACCTTC
TRBD1	TRBV6-5	TRBJ2-4	.	CASRTGGLKNIQYF	TGTGCCAGCAGGACAGGGGGCCTCAAAAACATTCAGTACTTC
.	TRBV6-2/TRBV6-3	TRBJ2-7	.	CASSYPARGYEQYF	TGTGCCAGCAGTTACCCCGCCAGGGGCTACGAGCAGTACTTC
TRBD1	TRBV30	TRBJ2-7	.	CAWDGQGVGEQYF	TGTGCCTGGGACGGACAGGGAGTGGGCGAGCAGTACTTC
TRBD1	TRBV27	TRBJ2-5	.	CASSLFLGTGGVETQYF	TGTGCCAGCAGTTTATTCCTCGGGACAGGGGGCGTAGAGACCCAGTACTTC
TRBD2	TRBV6-2/TRBV6-3	TRBJ2-3	few	CASSGGLAGGQDTQYF	TGTGCCAGCAGTGGCGGACTAGCGGGGGGTCAAGATACGCAGTATTTT
TRBD1	TRBV25-1	TRBJ1-2	once	CASSGTGGAWFGYTF	TGTGCCAGCAGTGGTACAGGGGGCGCTTGGTTCGGCTACACCTTC
TRBD1	TRBV19	TRBJ1-4	.	CASSIGTGASPEKLFF	TGTGCCAGTAGTATCGGGACAGGAGCCAGCCCTGAAAAACTGTTTTTT
.	TRBV4-1	TRBJ2-7	few	CASRDGLFSYEQYF	TGCGCCAGCAGGGATGGACTGTTCTCCTACGAGCAGTACTTC
.	TRBV6-5	TRBJ2-7	.	CASSTRDTSPYEQYF	TGTGCCAGCAGTACTCGGGACACCTCGCCCTACGAGCAGTACTTC
TRBD1	TRBV29-1	TRBJ2-5	.	CSVRTGATQETQYF	TGCAGCGTCCGGACAGGGGCCACCCAAGAGACCCAGTACTTC
TRBD2	TRBV2	TRBJ2-3	.	CASNGRREEAGAYTDTQYF	TGTGCCAGCAATGGTCGCCGGGAGGAAGCGGGGGCCTACACAGATACGCAGTATTTT
.	TRBV3-1/TRBV3-2	TRBJ1-5	.	CASSQAPGGNQPQHF	TGTGCCAGCAGCCAAGCTCCAGGGGGCAATCAGCCCCAGCATTTT
TRBD1	TRBV7-2	TRBJ2-5	.	CASSSNPGQDLVETQYF	TGTGCCAGCAGCTCCAACCCGGGACAGGACCTAGTGGAGACCCAGTACTTC
TRBD2	TRBV6-2/TRBV6-3	TRBJ2-1	.	CASSYDRRASGAYPLNEQFF	TGTGCCAGCAGTTACGACCGGAGGGCTAGCGGGGCGTACCCCCTTAATGAGCAGTTCTTC
TRBD1	TRBV5-4	TRBJ2-5	.	CASSPGTEQETQYF	TGTGCCAGCAGCCCCGGGACAGAGCAAGAGACCCAGTACTTC
.	TRBV20-1	TRBJ1-5	.	CSASSGRGQPQHF	TGCAGTGCTAGTTCCGGGAGGGGTCAGCCCCAGCATTTT